This T cell receptor (beta chain) was identified during a study of shared clonotypes between healthy human individuals (dated by TCRdb to 2019 to 2021). Study-level background: The cohort comprised a couple of women and three men aged 18 to 49 years. For each donor, three plates each were used for CD4 naive and CD4 memory, two plates were used for CD8 naive, and one plate was used for CD8 memory. Blood TCR repertoires of a handful of healthy adults were deeply sequenced to estimate repertoire size and the extent of clonotype sharing between individuals. To increase sequencing depth and limit assay-specific biases, TCR repertoire library preparation and sequencing were carried out by different laboratories using diverse techniques. Between about 0.94 and 10 billion PBMCs per donor were obtained by leukapheresis.

Overall results and qualifications from the work: Sharing across several donors was observed for 5% to 6.5% of naive CD4, under 4% of naive CD8, roughly 2.3% of memory CD4, and roughly 0.4% of memory CD8 clonotypes. Estimated clonotype richness was generally larger for naive than for memory subsets. The small number of donors limited the genetic and exposure-history diversity represented. Based on pairwise subsampling, the degree of clonotype sharing among donors was expected to be affected by sequencing depth. Even with the large sequencing depth, rarefaction of the sorted-subset datasets indicated that sequencing was incomplete. Higher generation probabilities were observed for clonotypes shared by all four sorted-subset donors than for non-shared clonotypes. Sampling was restricted to blood, and TCR repertoires in tissue are likely to differ from TCR repertoires in blood.

Donors were healthy HIV-negative adults with no recently reported acute infections or vaccinations. All donors were Caucasian adults living in Nashville, Tennessee, USA. CD4+ T cells were enriched through magnetic negative selection, after which naive cells were positively selected on CD45RA and the remaining negative fraction served as the memory subset. Blood was collected by leukapheresis, and PBMCs were isolated by Ficoll-Histopaque density gradient centrifugation and then cryopreserved in liquid nitrogen vapor phase. Purity and quantity of every magnetically sorted T cell population were checked by analytical flow cytometry. Genomic DNA was isolated from each sorted fraction and quantified by UV absorbance on a Nanodrop 2000c. This clone was counted once. This receptor's antigen is unknown. No much larger clone is present one base from it, and per-base qualities are unavailable. Using the deep immunoSEQ assay, multiplex PCR amplified TCR CDR3 regions from genomic DNA. Genomic DNA extracted from each cell subset was distributed evenly over all wells of several immunoSEQ 96-well plates, and each plate served as one replicate. Each replicate PCR for sorted subsets received around 200 ng genomic DNA, equal to tens of thousands of T cell genomes. Purified libraries were quantified with a Qubit 3.0 fluorometer, sized on a Bioanalyzer 2100, and re-quantified with the KAPA Library Quantification kit. Every immunoSEQ 96-well plate was sequenced on a dedicated single-read 150-cycle Illumina NextSeq 550 flow cell. The paper's data handling went like this. The immunoSEQ output contained only junctional sequences without quality scores, so filtering could not match that applied to full-length reads. To assign V/J genes and CDR3, sequences were annotated against IMGT germline references using PyIR, a Python wrapper for IgBLAST v1.9. Reads with weak V/J assignments (E-value above 1e-6), missing CDR3, stop codons, out-of-frame junctions, or ambiguous translated residues were removed. V3J clonotypes were defined by identical inferred V gene, J gene, and CDR3 amino acid sequence. Percentage overlap between repertoires was computed as shared unique clonotypes divided by the size of the smaller repertoire. Three approaches were used to assess repertoire richness: RTK rarefaction, the Chao1 estimator, and Recon v2.1 estimates of unobserved clonotypes. Generation probabilities for all TCRbeta clonotypes obtained by the gDNA method from a handful of donors were computed using OLGA. What TCRdb holds here is the immuneACCESS table cut down to in-frame rearrangements. Part of the clones is not present; checked against another copy, under half of the missing clones reflect an unresolved V gene, and the others are unexplained. Clone size and V and J calls were adopted from that table, with D and trimming inferred from the DNA. The sample table shows 2 million to 3 million clones, and approximately 94% are seen once. Roughly 0.39% of the sample is held by the ten biggest clonotypes.

The germline V gene supplies CDR1 MDHEN and CDR2 SYDVKM. Trimming removed 4 bases from V and 4 bases from J; the gene matches leave 7 bases unexplained. The CDR3, cysteine through phenylalanine, is 16 amino acids long. The entry retains the CDR3 DNA only, 48 bases that are in frame from base 1. Sequencing was done on a sample of naive CD4+ T cells from PBMCs. The cell subset or site label, as the study defines it: CD45RA+ positively selected. This receptor was obtained from a man younger than 35 in good health. Some clones in this sample may be carry-over from other donors' samples. The rearranged segments are TRBV28 and TRBJ2-6, and 7 junction bases match TRBD1. The nucleotide sequence reads as follows: TGTGCCAGCAGTTCCCAGACAGGGTCCGGGGCCAACGTCCTGACTTTC. This is translated as CASSSQTGSGANVLTF. With the rest looked up from the reference TRBV28 and TRBJ2-6 genes rather than sequenced, the full variable domain is DVKVTQSSRYLVKRTGEKVFLECVQDMDHENMFWYRQDPGLGLRLIYFSYDVKMKEKGDIPEGYSVSREKKERFSLILESASTNQTSMYLCASSSQTGSGANVLTFGAGSRLTVL.